These 15 T cell receptor beta chains came from one sample sequenced in a study of blood T cell repertoires in COVID-19. The repertoire was sequenced with immunoSEQ multiplex PCR; TCRdb's copy has only in-frame clones and lacks some. The table shows 200,000 to 300,000 clones, with less than 90% occurring only once. The sample consisted of peripheral blood. The receptors were sampled from a woman aged 40 to 55 who had recovered from COVID-19.

The V gene is TRBV3-1 (or the pseudogene TRBV3-2), the J gene TRBJ1-3; 8 nucleotides agree with TRBD1. This CDR3 region has 16 residues. Germline V gives CDR1 LGHDT, CDR2 YNNKEL (reference sequence). V shed 1 base and J 0 bases; nucleotides not matched to a gene: 2. CDR3 residues: CASSQGTGSSGNTIYF. As DNA, the CDR3 is TGTGCCAGCAGCCAAGGGACAGGGAGCTCTGGAAACACCATATATTTT.

This chain connects TRBV12-3 or TRBV12-4 to TRBJ1-2; no firm D call. Trimming shortened V by 2 bases and J by 7 bases, and 5 bases separated the two germline ends. CDR3 length: 11 residues. This CDR3 is CASSLISGYTF. The CDR3 nucleotides are TGTGCCAGCAGTTTAATCTCTGGCTACACCTTC.

V usage is TRBV29-1 and J usage is TRBJ2-1; D is possibly TRBD2 (6 bases). Trimming took 4 bases from V and 8 from J, leaving 9 bases between them. This CDR3 spans 11 amino acids. Germline assignment: CDR1 SQVTM and CDR2 ANQGSEA. This CDR3 reads CSVGLGDEQFF. As DNA, the CDR3 is TGCAGCGTTGGACTAGGCGATGAGCAGTTCTTC.

This clone was recorded a few times. The chain combines TRBV18 with TRBJ2-1; D remains ambiguous. Looked up from germline, CDR1 is KGHSH and CDR2 is LQKENI. This CDR3 comprises 13 residues. Trimming removed 0 bases at V and 6 bases at J, with 6 bases between. CDR3 nucleotides: TGTGCCAGCTCACCACCCTCTTTCAATGAGCAGTTCTTC. Residues: CASSPPSFNEQFF.

The chain carries TRBV2 and TRBJ1-1; D remains unclear. The CDR3 is 15 residues long. Germline CDR1 reads SNHLY; CDR2 reads FYNNEI. Between the trimmed V and J ends, which lost 3 bases and 6 bases, there was a span of 17 bases. The CDR3 nucleotides are TGTGCCAGCAGTGATCAAGCCAGGCCTACCCCTGAAGCTTTCTTT. This translates into CASSDQARPTPEAFF.

In DNA, the CDR3 is TGTGCCAGCAGCCCCCAATTGCGGGTGGCTTTCTTT. The encoded protein is CASSPQLRVAFF. V gene TRBV7-6 combines with J gene TRBJ1-1; D not certain. Germline CDR1 is SGHVS and CDR2 is FNYEAQ. The CDR3 loop spans 12 amino acids. V was shortened by 5 bases and J by 11 bases, with 15 bases between the two germline ends.

This clone was observed a few times. V usage is TRBV27 and J usage is TRBJ1-2; TRBD1 matches at 8 bases. The CDR3 sequence is 14 residues long. Trimming at V came to 6 bases and at J to 4 bases, leaving 7 bases not matched to a gene. CDR1 and CDR2 from the germline V gene are MNHEY and SMNVEV (reference sequence). The CDR3 loop is CASSLQGVGYGYTF. The CDR3 coding sequence is TGTGCCAGCAGCCTACAGGGGGTTGGCTATGGCTACACCTTC.

This clone was detected ten times or more. The J gene is TRBJ1-5, the V gene TRBV30; unclear D gene. The CDR3 totals 13 residues. Germline loops: CDR1 GTSNPN, CDR2 SVGIG (reference sequence). V gave up 3 bases and J gave up 0 bases, with 6 bases separating them. The CDR3 is CAWSLFSNQPQHF. The CDR3 bases are TGTGCCTGGAGCTTATTTAGCAATCAGCCCCAGCATTTT.

The genes are TRBV27 and TRBJ2-2; TRBD2 agrees at 9 bases. This CDR3 comprises 16 residues. The ends lost 1 base at V and 6 bases at J; junction bases unmatched: 6. Germline values: CDR1 MNHEY, CDR2 SMNVEV (reference sequence). The CDR3 is CASSLWGLAVPGELFF. The DNA for the CDR3 is TGTGCCAGCAGTTTATGGGGACTAGCTGTTCCCGGGGAGCTGTTTTTT.

The CDR3 DNA reads as TGTGCCAGCAGCCAGTTCAACGAGCAGTACTTC. Protein product: CASSQFNEQYF. The chain has TRBV3-1 (or the pseudogene TRBV3-2) and TRBJ2-7; D not resolved. Trimming left V 3 bases short and J 5 bases short, with 5 bases between. The CDR3 sequence is 11 residues long. Germline-derived CDR1 and CDR2 are LGHDT and YNNKEL (reference sequence).

V usage is TRBV4-1 and J usage is TRBJ1-4; TRBD1 might be the D (6 bases). The CDR3 is made up of 15 amino acids. The germline V gene has CDR1 MGHRA and CDR2 YSYEKL. V was shortened by 4 bases and J by 4 bases, with 13 bases between the two germline ends. This CDR3 is CASSLRTVDNEKLFF. The CDR3, as DNA: TGCGCCAGCAGCCTAAGGACAGTAGATAATGAAAAACTGTTTTTT.

The V and J genes are TRBV10-2 and TRBJ2-1; D not certain. The V and J ends lost 5 bases and 7 bases respectively, with 9 bases between them. CDR1 is WSHSY and CDR2 is SAAADI in the germline V gene. This CDR3 is 12 amino acids long. CDR3 region: CASSSELNEQFF. CDR3 bases: TGCGCCAGCAGTTCCGAGCTGAATGAGCAGTTCTTC.

V is TRBV6-1 and J is TRBJ2-3, with 10 bases fitting TRBD2. With V trimmed by 6 bases and J by 0 bases, 6 bases remained unmatched. This CDR3 spans 16 amino acids. Germline V gene lookup returns CDR1 MNHNS and CDR2 SASEGT. CDR3 sequence (DNA): TGTGCCAGCAGAGAATTAGCGGGGGGCAGCACAGATACGCAGTATTTT. Its protein product is CASRELAGGSTDTQYF.

J is TRBJ1-4 and V is TRBV5-1; TRBD1 matches 10 bases. With 4 bases clipped from V and 10 bases from J, the junction kept 4 bases outside the gene matches. CDR1 and CDR2 from the germline V gene are SGHRS and YFSETQ. The length of the CDR3 is 13 residues. The CDR3 nucleotides read TGCGCCAGCAGCGAAGGACAGGGGGGAAAACTGTTTTTT. Translation: CASSEGQGGKLFF.

J is TRBJ1-2 and V is TRBV24-1; 11 nucleotides align to TRBD1. Germline values: CDR1 KGHDR, CDR2 SFDVKD. The length of the CDR3 is 14 residues. With 7 bases clipped from V and 5 bases from J, the junction kept 5 bases outside the gene matches. In DNA, the CDR3 is TGTGCCACCAGCGGGACAGGGGGGGCTTATGGCTACACCTTC. Amino acid sequence: CATSGTGGAYGYTF.